This section outlines one TCR beta chain sequence together with its context. This entry is derived from a study of blood T cell repertoires in COVID-19. The CDR3 is 14 residues long. Germline V lookup: CDR1 SGHKS, CDR2 YYEKEE (reference sequence). Unmatched junction bases numbered 6, after V lost 6 bases and J lost 2 bases. TCRdb's copy holds only in-frame clones and misses some; the assay was immunoSEQ multiplex PCR. The sample has about 210,000 clones, around 90% seen once. The chain has TRBV5-5 and TRBJ2-5, with TRBD2 matching 8 bases. The source is a woman aged 18-29 years who had recovered from COVID-19. Sequencing was performed on PBMCs or T cells enriched from blood (not recorded which). The CDR3 bases are TGTGCCAGCACGCGGGGGGCCGAGCAAGAGACCCAGTACTTC. This gives the protein CASTRGAEQETQYF.